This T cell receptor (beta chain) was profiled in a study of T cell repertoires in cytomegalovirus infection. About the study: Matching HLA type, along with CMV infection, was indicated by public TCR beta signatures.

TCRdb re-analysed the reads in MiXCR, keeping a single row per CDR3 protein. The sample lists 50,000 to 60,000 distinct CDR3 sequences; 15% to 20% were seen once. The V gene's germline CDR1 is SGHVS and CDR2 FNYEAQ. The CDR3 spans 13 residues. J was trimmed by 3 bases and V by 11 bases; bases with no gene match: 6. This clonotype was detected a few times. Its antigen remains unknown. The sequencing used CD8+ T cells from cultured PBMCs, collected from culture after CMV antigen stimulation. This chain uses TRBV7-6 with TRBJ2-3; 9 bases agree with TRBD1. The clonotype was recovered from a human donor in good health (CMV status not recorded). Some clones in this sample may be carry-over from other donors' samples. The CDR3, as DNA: TGTGCCGGGCTGGACAGGGGTACAGATACGCAGTATTTT. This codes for CAGLDRGTDTQYF.